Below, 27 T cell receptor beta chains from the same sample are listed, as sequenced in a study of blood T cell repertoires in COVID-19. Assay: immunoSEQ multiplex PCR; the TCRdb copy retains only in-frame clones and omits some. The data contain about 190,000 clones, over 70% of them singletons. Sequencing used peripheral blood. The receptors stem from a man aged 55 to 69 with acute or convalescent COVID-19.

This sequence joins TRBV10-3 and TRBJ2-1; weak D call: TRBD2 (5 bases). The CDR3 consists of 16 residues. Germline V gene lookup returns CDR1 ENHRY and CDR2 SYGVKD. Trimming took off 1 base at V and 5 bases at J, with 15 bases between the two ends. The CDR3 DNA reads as TGTGCCATCAGTGAGTTAACTGCGGGCAATCACAATGAGCAGTTCTTC. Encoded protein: CAISELTAGNHNEQFF.

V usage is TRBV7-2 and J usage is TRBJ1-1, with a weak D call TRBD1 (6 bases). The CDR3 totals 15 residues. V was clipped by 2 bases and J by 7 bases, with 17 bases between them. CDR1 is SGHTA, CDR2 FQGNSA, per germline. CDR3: CASSLSYGGGLEAFF. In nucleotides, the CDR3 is TGTGCCAGCAGCTTATCGTATGGCGGGGGCCTTGAAGCTTTCTTT.

CDR3 bases: TGCGCCAGCAGCCCACGGGGGCGGGGGACTGAAGCTTTCTTT. Translating it yields CASSPRGRGTEAFF. The chain has TRBV5-1 and TRBJ1-1, with D tentatively TRBD1 (6 bases). This CDR3 is 14 amino acids long. The germline V gene encodes CDR1 SGHRS and CDR2 YFSETQ. Trimming took 4 bases from V and 5 from J, leaving 15 bases between them.

The CDR3 protein is CASSRANTEAFF. In nucleotides, the CDR3 is TGTGCCAGTAGTAGGGCGAACACTGAAGCTTTCTTT. This chain joins TRBV19 and TRBJ1-1; D is undetermined. CDR1 and CDR2 (germline): LNHDA, SQIVND (reference sequence). Trimming took 4 bases from V and 1 from J, leaving 4 bases between them. This CDR3 comprises 12 residues.

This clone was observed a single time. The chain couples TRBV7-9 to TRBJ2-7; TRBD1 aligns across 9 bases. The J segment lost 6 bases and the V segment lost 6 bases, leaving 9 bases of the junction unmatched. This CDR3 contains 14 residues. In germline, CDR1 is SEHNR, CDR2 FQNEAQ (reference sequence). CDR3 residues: CASRGPGQGGEQYF. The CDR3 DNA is TGTGCCAGCAGGGGGCCGGGACAGGGCGGCGAGCAGTACTTC.

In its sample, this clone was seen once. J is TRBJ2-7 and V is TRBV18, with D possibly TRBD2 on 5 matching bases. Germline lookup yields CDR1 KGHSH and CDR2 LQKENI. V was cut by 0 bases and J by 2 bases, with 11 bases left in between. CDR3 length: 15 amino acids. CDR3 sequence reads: CASSPPAGPPYEQYF. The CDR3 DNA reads TGTGCCAGCTCACCACCGGCGGGTCCTCCCTACGAGCAGTACTTC. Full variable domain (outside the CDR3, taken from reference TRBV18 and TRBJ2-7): NAGVMQNPRHLVRRRGQEARLRCSPMKGHSHVYWYRQLPEEGLKFMVYLQKENIIDESGMPKERFSAEFPKEGPSILRIQQVVRGDSAAYFCASSPPAGPPYEQYFGPGTRLTVT.

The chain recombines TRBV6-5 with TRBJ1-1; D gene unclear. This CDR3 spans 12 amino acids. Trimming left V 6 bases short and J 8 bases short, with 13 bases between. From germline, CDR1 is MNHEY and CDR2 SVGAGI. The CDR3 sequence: CASRASVREAFF. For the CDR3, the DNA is TGTGCCAGCAGAGCCTCCGTTCGCGAAGCTTTCTTT.

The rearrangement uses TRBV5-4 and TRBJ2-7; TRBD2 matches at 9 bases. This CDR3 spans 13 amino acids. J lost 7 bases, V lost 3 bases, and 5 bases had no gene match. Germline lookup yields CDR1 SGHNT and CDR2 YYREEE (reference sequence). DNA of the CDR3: TGTGCCAGCAGCTCAGGACTAGCGAGGGAGCAGTACTTC. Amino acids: CASSSGLAREQYF.

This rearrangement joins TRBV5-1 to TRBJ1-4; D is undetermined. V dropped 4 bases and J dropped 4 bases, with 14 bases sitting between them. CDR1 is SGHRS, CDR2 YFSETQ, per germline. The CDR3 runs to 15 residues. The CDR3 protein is CASSQPGQVNEKLFF. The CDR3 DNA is TGCGCCAGCAGCCAACCTGGCCAGGTTAATGAAAAACTGTTTTTT. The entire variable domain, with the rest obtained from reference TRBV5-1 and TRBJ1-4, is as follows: KAGVTQTPRYLIKTRGQQVTLSCSPISGHRSVSWYQQTPGQGLQFLFEYFSETQRNKGNFPGRFSGRQFSNSRSEMNVSTLELGDSALYLCASSQPGQVNEKLFFGSGTQLSVL.

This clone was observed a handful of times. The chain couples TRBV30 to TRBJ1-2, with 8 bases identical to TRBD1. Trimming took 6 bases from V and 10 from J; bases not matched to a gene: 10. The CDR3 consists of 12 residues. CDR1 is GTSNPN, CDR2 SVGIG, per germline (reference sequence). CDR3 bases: TGTGCCTGTAGCAAGAGGACAGGGACCTACACCTTC. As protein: CACSKRTGTYTF.

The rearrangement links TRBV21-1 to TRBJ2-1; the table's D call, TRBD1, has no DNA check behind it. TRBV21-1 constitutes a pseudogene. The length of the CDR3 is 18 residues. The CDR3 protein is CASSKKWAGGPRDNEQFF. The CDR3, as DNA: TGTGCCAGCAGCAAAAAGTGGGCAGGGGGCCCCCGTGACAATGAGCAGTTCTTC.

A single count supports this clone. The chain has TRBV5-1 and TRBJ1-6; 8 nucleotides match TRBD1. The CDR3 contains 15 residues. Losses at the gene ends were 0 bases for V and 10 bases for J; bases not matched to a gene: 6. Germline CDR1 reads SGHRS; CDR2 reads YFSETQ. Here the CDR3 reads CASSLGQGPGSPLHF. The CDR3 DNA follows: TGCGCCAGCAGCTTGGGACAGGGGCCAGGATCACCCCTCCACTTT.

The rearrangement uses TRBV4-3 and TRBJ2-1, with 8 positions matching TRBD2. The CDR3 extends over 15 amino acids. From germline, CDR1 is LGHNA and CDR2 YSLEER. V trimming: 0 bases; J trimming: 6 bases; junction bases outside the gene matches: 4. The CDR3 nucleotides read TGCGCCAGCAGCCAAGAAACGGGGGGGCGCAATGAGCAGTTCTTC. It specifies CASSQETGGRNEQFF.

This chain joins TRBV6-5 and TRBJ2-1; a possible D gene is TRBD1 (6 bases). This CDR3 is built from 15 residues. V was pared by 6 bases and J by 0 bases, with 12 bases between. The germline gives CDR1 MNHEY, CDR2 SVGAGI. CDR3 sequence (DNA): TGTGCCAGCAGCGGACAGCCAAGCTCCTACAATGAGCAGTTCTTC. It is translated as CASSGQPSSYNEQFF.

The CDR3 reads CASSEQGGGQPQHF. The DNA for the CDR3 is TGTGCCAGCAGTGAACAGGGAGGGGGACAGCCCCAGCATTTT. The rearrangement uses TRBV6-4 and TRBJ1-5, with D perhaps TRBD1 (6 bases). Germline CDR1 is MRHNA and CDR2 is SNTAGT. Trimming took off 3 bases at V and 7 bases at J, with 13 bases between the two ends. This CDR3 has 14 amino acids.

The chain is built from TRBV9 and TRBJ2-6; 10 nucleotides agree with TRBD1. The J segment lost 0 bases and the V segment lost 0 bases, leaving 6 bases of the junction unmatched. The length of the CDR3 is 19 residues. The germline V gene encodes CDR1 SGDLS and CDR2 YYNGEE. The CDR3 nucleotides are TGTGCCAGCAGCGTAGGAGGGGGACAGGGGACCTCTGGGGCCAACGTCCTGACTTTC. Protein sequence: CASSVGGGQGTSGANVLTF.

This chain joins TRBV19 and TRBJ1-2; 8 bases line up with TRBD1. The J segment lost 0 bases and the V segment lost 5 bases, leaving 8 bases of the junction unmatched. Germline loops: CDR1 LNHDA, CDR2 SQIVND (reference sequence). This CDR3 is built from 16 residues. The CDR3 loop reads CASSAGGLLANYGYTF. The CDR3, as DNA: TGTGCCAGTAGTGCAGGGGGCCTCCTCGCTAACTATGGCTACACCTTC. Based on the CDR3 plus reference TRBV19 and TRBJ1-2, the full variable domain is DGGITQSPKYLFRKEGQNVTLSCEQNLNHDAMYWYRQDPGQGLRLIYYSQIVNDFQKGDIAEGYSVSREKKESFPLTVTSAQKNPTAFYLCASSAGGLLANYGYTFGSGTRLTVV.

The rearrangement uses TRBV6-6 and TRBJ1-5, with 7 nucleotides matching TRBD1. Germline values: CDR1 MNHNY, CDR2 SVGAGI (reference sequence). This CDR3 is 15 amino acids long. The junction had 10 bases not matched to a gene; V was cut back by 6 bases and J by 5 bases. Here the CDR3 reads CASRQTGRDDQPQHF. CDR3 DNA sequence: TGTGCCAGCAGACAGACAGGGAGAGACGATCAGCCCCAGCATTTT.

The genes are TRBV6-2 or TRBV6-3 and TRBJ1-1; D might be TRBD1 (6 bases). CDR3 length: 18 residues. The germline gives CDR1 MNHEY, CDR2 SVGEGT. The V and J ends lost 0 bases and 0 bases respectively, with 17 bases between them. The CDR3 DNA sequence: TGTGCCAGCAGTTACTCTCCGGCAGGGGAGGGAATGAACACTGAAGCTTTCTTT. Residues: CASSYSPAGEGMNTEAFF.

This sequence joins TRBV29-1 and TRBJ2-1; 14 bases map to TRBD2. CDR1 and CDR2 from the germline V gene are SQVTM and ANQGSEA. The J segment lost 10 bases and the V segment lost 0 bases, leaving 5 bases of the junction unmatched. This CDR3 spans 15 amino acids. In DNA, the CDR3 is TGCAGCGTTGAAGAACCGGGACTAGCGGGAGAAGAGCAGTTCTTC. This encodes CSVEEPGLAGEEQFF.

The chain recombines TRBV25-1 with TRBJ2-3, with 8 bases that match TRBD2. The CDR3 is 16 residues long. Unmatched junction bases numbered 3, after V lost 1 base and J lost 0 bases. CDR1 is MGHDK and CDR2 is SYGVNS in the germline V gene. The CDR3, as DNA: TGTGCCAGCAGTGAATCGGCGGGAGGCAGCACAGATACGCAGTATTTT. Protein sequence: CASSESAGGSTDTQYF.

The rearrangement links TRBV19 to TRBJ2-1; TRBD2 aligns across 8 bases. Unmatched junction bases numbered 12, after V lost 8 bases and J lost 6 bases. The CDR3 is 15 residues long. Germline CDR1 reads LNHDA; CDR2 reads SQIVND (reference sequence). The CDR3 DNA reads TGTGCCAGTGTTAAAACGGGACTAGGGGGCAATGAGCAGTTCTTC. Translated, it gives CASVKTGLGGNEQFF.

The DNA of the CDR3 is TGTGCCAGTAGTTCCCGTACATATAATGAGCAGTTCTTC. The encoded protein is CASSSRTYNEQFF. This chain uses TRBV19 with TRBJ2-1; D uncertain. The CDR3 runs 13 residues. The germline V gene has CDR1 LNHDA and CDR2 SQIVND (reference sequence). The V gene lost 5 bases and the J gene lost 7 bases, with 12 bases spanning the gap.

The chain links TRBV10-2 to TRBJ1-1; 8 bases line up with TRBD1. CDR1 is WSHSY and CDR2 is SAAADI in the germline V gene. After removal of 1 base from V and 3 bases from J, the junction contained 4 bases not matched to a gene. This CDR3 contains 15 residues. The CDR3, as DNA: TGCGCCAGCAGTGAGTTTGGACAGGGAGACACTGAAGCTTTCTTT. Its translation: CASSEFGQGDTEAFF.

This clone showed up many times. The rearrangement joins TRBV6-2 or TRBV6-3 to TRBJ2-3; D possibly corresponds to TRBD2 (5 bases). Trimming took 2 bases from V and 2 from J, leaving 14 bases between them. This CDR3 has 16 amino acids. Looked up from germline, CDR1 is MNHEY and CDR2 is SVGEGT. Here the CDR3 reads CASSYEGAGVTDTQYF. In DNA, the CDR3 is TGTGCCAGCAGTTACGAGGGCGCGGGCGTCACAGATACGCAGTATTTT.

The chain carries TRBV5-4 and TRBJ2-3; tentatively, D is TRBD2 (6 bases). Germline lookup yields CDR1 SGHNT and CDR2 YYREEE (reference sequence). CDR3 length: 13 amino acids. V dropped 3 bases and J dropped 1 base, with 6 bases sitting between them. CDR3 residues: CASSSSGTDTQYF. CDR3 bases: TGTGCCAGCAGCTCTAGCGGCACAGATACGCAGTATTTT.

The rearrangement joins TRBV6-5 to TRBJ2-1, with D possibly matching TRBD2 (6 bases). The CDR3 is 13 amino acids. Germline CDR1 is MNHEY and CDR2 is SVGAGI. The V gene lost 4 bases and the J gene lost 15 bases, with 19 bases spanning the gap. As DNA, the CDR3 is TGTGCCAGCAGTTCCACCGGGACTCCATTGCGGTTCTTC. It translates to CASSSTGTPLRFF.